Shown below are 29 T cell receptor beta chains from a single sample sequenced in a study of shared clonotypes between healthy human individuals. This table comes from immunoSEQ multiplex PCR, and its TCRdb copy is limited to in-frame clones, with some not included. Here the sample spans over a million clones, roughly 98% being singletons. The specimen sequenced was naive CD4+ T cells sorted from blood. The subset is: CD45RA+ positively selected. The receptors derive from a man aged 30-40 years in good health.

V usage is TRBV5-1 and J usage is TRBJ2-2; no clear D. Germline V gene data show CDR1 as SGHRS and CDR2 as YFSETQ. CDR3 length: 15 residues. V lost 0 bases and J lost 5, with 11 bases in between. The CDR3 loop is CASSLAGPMTGELFF. Here the CDR3 DNA reads TGCGCCAGCAGCTTGGCCGGACCGATGACCGGGGAGCTGTTTTTT. Together with reference TRBV5-1 and TRBJ2-2, the CDR3 gives the full variable domain: KAGVTQTPRYLIKTRGQQVTLSCSPISGHRSVSWYQQTPGQGLQFLFEYFSETQRNKGNFPGRFSGRQFSNSRSEMNVSTLELGDSALYLCASSLAGPMTGELFFGEGSRLTVL.

The J gene is TRBJ2-1, the V gene TRBV11-2; possible D gene TRBD1, 5 bases. V lost 4 bases to trimming and J lost 4 bases, with 14 bases between them. This CDR3 has 15 amino acids. Germline CDR1 SGHAT, CDR2 FQNNGV. The chain's CDR3 is CASSSIMGRYNEQFF. The CDR3 coding sequence is TGTGCCAGCAGCTCAATCATGGGGCGGTACAATGAGCAGTTCTTC.

V and J are TRBV7-8 and TRBJ2-5, with TRBD1 matching over 8 bases. Germline V lookup: CDR1 SGHVS, CDR2 FQNEAQ. V was clipped by 5 bases and J by 5 bases; unmatched bases: 19. The CDR3 has 18 residues. The CDR3, as DNA: TGTGCCAGCAGCCGAAGGAAAGGACAGGGATTCTTTAGGGAGACCCAGTACTTC. Amino acids: CASSRRKGQGFFRETQYF.

V gene TRBV6-5 combines with J gene TRBJ1-2; D is possibly TRBD1 (5 bases). Trimming took 6 bases from V and 4 from J, leaving 15 bases between them. The CDR3 is 14 residues long. Germline V gives CDR1 MNHEY, CDR2 SVGAGI. The DNA of the CDR3 is TGTGCCAGCAGGGTGCCGGGGCCCTCCTATGGCTACACCTTC. As protein: CASRVPGPSYGYTF.

This rearrangement joins TRBV5-1 to TRBJ2-7; 7 nucleotides agree with TRBD1. Germline values: CDR1 SGHRS, CDR2 YFSETQ. The CDR3 is 13 residues long. With V trimmed by 8 bases and J by 4 bases, 9 bases remained unmatched. The CDR3 protein is CASAPGQLYEQYF. In DNA, the CDR3 is TGCGCCAGTGCACCGGGACAGTTGTACGAGCAGTACTTC.

V is TRBV27 and J is TRBJ2-1; no reliable D call. Germline V gene sequence: CDR1 MNHEY, CDR2 SMNVEV (reference sequence). The CDR3 extends over 16 amino acids. V was shortened by 5 bases and J by 4 bases, with 18 bases between the two germline ends. The CDR3 is CASSPPTRILYNEQFF. CDR3 bases: TGTGCCAGCAGTCCTCCAACCAGGATCTTGTACAATGAGCAGTTCTTC.

This sequence joins TRBV15 and TRBJ2-1, with TRBD2 as a possible D gene (5 bases). The germline V gene has CDR1 LNHNV and CDR2 YYDKDF (reference sequence). This CDR3 has 14 residues. The V end lost 5 bases, the J end lost 7 bases, and 15 bases lay between the germline ends. The CDR3 is CATSPRLEGNEQFF. In DNA, the CDR3 is TGTGCCACCAGCCCCCGCCTCGAGGGAAATGAGCAGTTCTTC. Looking up the rest from reference TRBV15 and TRBJ2-1 gives the full variable domain: DAMVIQNPRYQVTQFGKPVTLSCSQTLNHNVMYWYQQKSSQAPKLLFHYYDKDFNNEADTPDNFQSRRPNTSFCFLDIRSPGLGDTAMYLCATSPRLEGNEQFFGPGTRLTVL.

The rearrangement uses TRBV9 and TRBJ2-1; D is undetermined. This CDR3 has 22 residues. V gave up 0 bases and J gave up 1 base, with 29 bases separating them. Germline V lookup: CDR1 SGDLS, CDR2 YYNGEE. The CDR3 nucleotides read TGTGCCAGCAGCGTAGCTACTCTAGTGGTTACCCAGAGGTTGGAGTCCTACAATGAGCAGTTCTTC. Translating it yields CASSVATLVVTQRLESYNEQFF.

In the case of this clone: This CDR3 is also generated by other DNA sequences in the sample. The chain carries TRBV19 and TRBJ2-6; D ambiguous. The CDR3 spans 16 residues. Trimming left V 2 bases short and J 0 bases short, with 8 bases between. Per the germline V gene, CDR1 is LNHDA and CDR2 is SQIVND (reference sequence). The CDR3 DNA is TGTGCCAGTAGTATACAGCCAAACTCTGGGGCCAACGTCCTGACTTTC. It is translated as CASSIQPNSGANVLTF. The complete variable domain, with remaining parts taken from reference TRBV19 and TRBJ2-6, reads DGGITQSPKYLFRKEGQNVTLSCEQNLNHDAMYWYRQDPGQGLRLIYYSQIVNDFQKGDIAEGYSVSREKKESFPLTVTSAQKNPTAFYLCASSIQPNSGANVLTFGAGSRLTVL.

This clone has a single count. This rearrangement joins TRBV29-1 to TRBJ2-3; no clear D. In germline, CDR1 is SQVTM, CDR2 ANQGSEA. This CDR3 comprises 12 residues. The V end was cut by 0 bases, the J end by 4 bases, with 5 bases between. The CDR3 loop is CSVEDTADTQYF. The CDR3 nucleotides are TGCAGCGTTGAAGATACAGCAGATACGCAGTATTTT.

The chain carries TRBV6-1 and TRBJ1-1, with a possible D match to TRBD1 (6 bases). Germline loops: CDR1 MNHNS, CDR2 SASEGT. The CDR3 runs to 13 residues. Trimming removed 8 bases from V and 5 bases from J, with 15 bases in between. The chain's CDR3 is CASDRKAVTEAFF. The CDR3 DNA is TGTGCCAGCGACAGGAAGGCCGTTACTGAAGCTTTCTTT.

V gene TRBV5-5 combines with J gene TRBJ2-2; TRBD2 might be the D (5 bases). CDR3 size: 16 residues. V dropped 4 bases and J dropped 5 bases, with 18 bases sitting between them. Germline V CDR1 and CDR2: SGHKS, YYEKEE (reference sequence). Written as DNA, the CDR3 is TGTGCCAGCAGCGCCCAACTAGGGTTGGAGACCGGGGAGCTGTTTTTT. Translating it yields CASSAQLGLETGELFF.

The chain combines TRBV5-4 with TRBJ2-2; a possible D gene is TRBD1 (5 bases). The CDR3 spans 13 residues. Germline V gives CDR1 SGHNT, CDR2 YYREEE (reference sequence). V lost 4 bases and J 6 bases, leaving 10 bases between the germline ends. CDR3 amino acids: CASSLRVSGELFF. DNA for the CDR3: TGTGCCAGCAGCCTCAGGGTGTCCGGGGAGCTGTTTTTT.

The CDR3 sequence is CASSLYRGAYEQYF. CDR3 bases: TGCGCCAGCAGCTTGTATAGGGGGGCCTACGAGCAGTACTTC. V gene TRBV5-1 combines with J gene TRBJ2-7; the D call may be TRBD1 or TRBD2 (6 bases each). The CDR3 loop spans 14 amino acids. Germline V CDR1 and CDR2: SGHRS, YFSETQ. V was clipped by 1 base and J by 2 bases, with 10 bases between them.

V is TRBV9 and J is TRBJ1-3; 7 bases are shared with TRBD1. The trim removed 0 bases at V and 0 bases at J, leaving 3 bases unmatched. This CDR3 spans 16 amino acids. CDR1 and CDR2 (germline): SGDLS, YYNGEE. The CDR3 spells CASSVGSGGSGNTIYF. The CDR3 region has the DNA TGTGCCAGCAGCGTAGGTTCAGGGGGCTCTGGAAACACCATATATTTT.

CDR3 coding DNA: TGCAGCGCGGGGAGCGGGGGTTTTTACAATGAGCAGTTCTTC. Amino acids: CSAGSGGFYNEQFF. V and J are TRBV29-1 and TRBJ2-1; TRBD2 aligns across 8 bases. Germline V gene lookup returns CDR1 SQVTM and CDR2 ANQGSEA. J was trimmed by 4 bases and V by 7 bases; bases with no gene match: 9. The CDR3 extends over 14 amino acids.

The CDR3 DNA reads TGCGCCAGCAGCTTGTTACCCACCGGTGGCTACGAGCAGTACTTC. Translating it yields CASSLLPTGGYEQYF. The chain has TRBV5-1 and TRBJ2-7; D not certain. Deletions cut 1 base from V and 3 bases from J, with 14 bases between. The length of the CDR3 is 15 residues. The germline V gene has CDR1 SGHRS and CDR2 YFSETQ.

The genes are TRBV18 and TRBJ2-2; 7 nucleotides agree with TRBD1. CDR1 and CDR2 from the germline V gene are KGHSH and LQKENI. This CDR3 has 13 residues. V gave up 5 bases and J gave up 7 bases; unmatched junction bases: 4. The CDR3 bases are TGTGCCAGCTCAGGACAGGTTATCGGGGAGCTGTTTTTT. It translates to CASSGQVIGELFF.

This clone was seen a handful of times. The rearrangement joins TRBV4-1 to TRBJ2-3, with D tentatively TRBD1 or TRBD2 (5 bases each). CDR3 length: 16 residues. Trimming shortened V by 3 bases and J by 0 bases, and 13 bases separated the two germline ends. Germline V lookup: CDR1 MGHRA, CDR2 YSYEKL. The CDR3 is CASSHTGTGSTDTQYF. The CDR3 DNA is TGCGCCAGCAGCCATACCGGGACGGGGAGCACAGATACGCAGTATTTT.

The rearrangement uses TRBV7-9 and TRBJ1-4; D unclear. Germline CDR1 and CDR2: SEHNR and FQNEAQ (reference sequence). The CDR3 is made up of 13 amino acids. V was clipped by 4 bases and J by 6 bases, with 9 bases between them. In DNA, the CDR3 is TGTGCCAGCAGCTCCTCAAGGGATGAAAAACTGTTTTTT. Its protein product is CASSSSRDEKLFF.

Remarks on this clone: The sample contains more than one DNA sequence encoding this CDR3. V and J are TRBV28 and TRBJ2-7, with D possibly being TRBD1 (5 bases). The length of the CDR3 is 12 residues. Trimming took off 6 bases at V and 4 bases at J, with 10 bases between the two ends. Germline lookup yields CDR1 MDHEN and CDR2 SYDVKM. DNA of the CDR3: TGTGCCAGCAGCCTCAGGGTTTACGAGCAGTACTTC. Translated: CASSLRVYEQYF.

The chain carries TRBV2 and TRBJ2-1; 8 bases are a match to TRBD1. In germline, CDR1 is SNHLY, CDR2 FYNNEI. The CDR3 runs to 15 residues. V lost 3 bases, J lost 8 bases, and 9 bases stayed unmatched. CDR3 protein: CASSDRQGAWDEQFF. The CDR3 DNA is TGTGCCAGCAGTGATAGGCAGGGGGCTTGGGATGAGCAGTTCTTC. Full variable domain (rest looked up from reference TRBV2 and TRBJ2-1): EPEVTQTPSHQVTQMGQEVILRCVPISNHLYFYWYRQILGQKVEFLVSFYNNEISEKSEIFDDQFSVERPDGSNFTLKIRSTKLEDSAMYFCASSDRQGAWDEQFFGPGTRLTVL.

The V call is TRBV7-3, the J call TRBJ2-6; possibly TRBD2 for D (5 bases). Deletions cut 7 bases from V and 0 bases from J, with 10 bases between. The CDR3 spans 15 residues. CDR1 is SGHTA and CDR2 is FQGTGA in the germline V gene. CDR3 amino acids: CASTAAVSGANVLTF. CDR3 nucleotide sequence: TGTGCCAGCACCGCAGCGGTCTCTGGGGCCAACGTCCTGACTTTC. Full variable domain (outside the CDR3, taken from reference TRBV7-3 and TRBJ2-6): GAGVSQTPSNKVTEKGKYVELRCDPISGHTALYWYRQSLGQGPEFLIYFQGTGAADDSGLPNDRFFAVRPEGSVSTLKIQRTERGDSAVYLCASTAAVSGANVLTFGAGSRLTVL.

The chain combines TRBV18 with TRBJ2-2, with D unresolved. V lost 1 base, J lost 1 base, and 7 bases lay in between. CDR3 size: 15 residues. Germline lookup yields CDR1 KGHSH and CDR2 LQKENI. The CDR3 DNA follows: TGTGCCAGCTCACCACTGTTGCTGAACACCGGGGAGCTGTTTTTT. Protein sequence: CASSPLLLNTGELFF.

This chain connects TRBV6-6 to TRBJ2-7; 10 bases are shared with TRBD2. The germline gives CDR1 MNHNY, CDR2 SVGAGI (reference sequence). The length of the CDR3 is 15 residues. Trimming removed 3 bases from V and 9 bases from J; junction bases left unmatched: 11. The CDR3 region is CASSYRLAGDYRQYF. CDR3 bases: TGTGCCAGCAGTTATAGACTAGCGGGCGACTACCGGCAGTACTTC.

The chain is built from TRBV18 and TRBJ2-2; D ambiguous. The germline V gene encodes CDR1 KGHSH and CDR2 LQKENI. V lost 2 bases to trimming and J lost 4 bases, with 8 bases between them. This CDR3 spans 14 amino acids. CDR3 in DNA: TGTGCCAGCTCACCAATGGAAATCACCGGGGAGCTGTTTTTT. This gives the protein CASSPMEITGELFF. Based on the CDR3 plus reference TRBV18 and TRBJ2-2, the full variable domain is NAGVMQNPRHLVRRRGQEARLRCSPMKGHSHVYWYRQLPEEGLKFMVYLQKENIIDESGMPKERFSAEFPKEGPSILRIQQVVRGDSAAYFCASSPMEITGELFFGEGSRLTVL.

This clone appeared a single time. The rearrangement links TRBV29-1 to TRBJ1-4; D uncertain. Germline CDR1 is SQVTM and CDR2 is ANQGSEA. The CDR3 spans 13 residues. Trimming stripped 4 bases from V and 3 bases from J, with 9 bases between. The CDR3 is CSVVAVANEKLFF. The CDR3 nucleotides read TGCAGCGTTGTGGCAGTAGCTAATGAAAAACTGTTTTTT.

The chain uses TRBV27 and TRBJ2-2; no clear D. There are 12 residues in the CDR3. Germline V gene data show CDR1 as MNHEY and CDR2 as SMNVEV (reference sequence). V was cut by 3 bases and J by 4 bases, with 3 bases left in between. The CDR3 DNA is TGTGCCAGCAGTTTGACCACCGGGGAGCTGTTTTTT. It encodes CASSLTTGELFF.

The V gene is TRBV9, the J gene TRBJ2-7; 10 nucleotides line up with TRBD2. The germline gives CDR1 SGDLS, CDR2 YYNGEE. The length of the CDR3 is 15 residues. Unmatched junction bases numbered 6, after V lost 3 bases and J lost 3 bases. Written as DNA, the CDR3 is TGTGCCAGCAGCGCCTCCGGGACTAGCGTCTACGAGCAGTACTTC. Residues: CASSASGTSVYEQYF.